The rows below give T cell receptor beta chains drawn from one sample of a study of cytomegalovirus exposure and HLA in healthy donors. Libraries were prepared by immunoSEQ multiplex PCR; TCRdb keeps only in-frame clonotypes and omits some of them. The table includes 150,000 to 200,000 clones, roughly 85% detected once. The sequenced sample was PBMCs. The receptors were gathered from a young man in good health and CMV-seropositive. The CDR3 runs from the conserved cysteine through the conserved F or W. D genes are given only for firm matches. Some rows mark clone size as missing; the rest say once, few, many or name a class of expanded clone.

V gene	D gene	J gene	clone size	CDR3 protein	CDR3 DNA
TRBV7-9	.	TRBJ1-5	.	CASSFGRGKGNQPQHF	TGTGCCAGCAGCTTCGGCAGGGGTAAAGGCAATCAGCCCCAGCATTTT
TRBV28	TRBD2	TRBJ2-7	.	CASRGLAEDYEQYF	TGTGCCAGCAGGGGACTAGCGGAAGACTACGAGCAGTACTTC
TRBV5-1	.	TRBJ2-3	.	CASSLAYRYPDTQYF	TGCGCCAGCAGCTTGGCCTACCGCTACCCAGATACGCAGTATTTT
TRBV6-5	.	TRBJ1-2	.	CASRRGVGNYGYTF	TGTGCCAGCCGGAGGGGTGTGGGTAACTATGGCTACACCTTC
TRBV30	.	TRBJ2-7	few	CAWSGEYEQYF	TGTGCCTGGAGTGGGGAGTACGAGCAGTACTTC
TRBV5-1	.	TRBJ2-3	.	CASSSQGPSTDTQYF	TGCGCCAGCAGCTCGCAGGGGCCCAGCACAGATACGCAGTATTTT
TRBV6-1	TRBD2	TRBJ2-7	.	CASSATSVLYEQYF	TGTGCCAGCAGTGCGACTAGCGTTCTCTACGAGCAGTACTTC
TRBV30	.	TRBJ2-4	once	CAWSHGFVAKNIQYF	TGTGCCTGGAGTCACGGGTTCGTAGCCAAAAACATTCAGTACTTC
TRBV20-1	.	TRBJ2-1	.	CSAEGREQFF	TGCAGTGCCGAGGGGAGGGAGCAGTTCTTC
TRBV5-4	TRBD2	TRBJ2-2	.	CASRSTSGGAPGELFF	TGTGCCAGCAGGTCGACTAGCGGGGGGGCCCCCGGGGAGCTGTTTTTT
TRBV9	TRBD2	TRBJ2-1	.	CASSVEGTWRGNYNEQFF	TGTGCCAGCAGCGTAGAGGGAACTTGGCGGGGGAACTACAATGAGCAGTTCTTC
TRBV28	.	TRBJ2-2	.	CASSSFRDKAGELFF	TGTGCCAGCAGTTCATTCCGGGACAAGGCTGGGGAGCTGTTTTTT
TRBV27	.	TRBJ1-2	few	CASTSRGYGYTF	TGTGCCAGCACCTCCAGGGGCTACGGCTACACCTTC
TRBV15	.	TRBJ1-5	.	CATSSHRVQPQHF	TGTGCCACCAGCAGTCACAGGGTTCAGCCCCAGCATTTT
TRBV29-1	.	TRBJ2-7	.	CSVTRGPYEQYF	TGCAGCGTTACCAGGGGACCCTACGAGCAGTACTTC
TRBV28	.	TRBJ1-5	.	CASSTGEGQPQHF	TGTGCCAGCAGTACGGGAGAAGGACAGCCCCAGCATTTT
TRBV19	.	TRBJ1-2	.	CASNTQGANYGYTF	TGTGCCAGTAATACCCAAGGGGCAAACTATGGCTACACCTTC
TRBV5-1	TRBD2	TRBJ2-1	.	CASSLEAGRGYNEQFF	TGCGCCAGCAGCTTGGAAGCGGGAAGGGGCTACAATGAGCAGTTCTTC
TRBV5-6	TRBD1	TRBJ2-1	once	CASSIDRDNEQFF	TGTGCCAGCAGCATAGACAGGGACAATGAGCAGTTCTTC
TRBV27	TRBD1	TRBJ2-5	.	CASSPRTGWPLQETQYF	TGTGCCAGCAGTCCCCGGACAGGGTGGCCCCTACAAGAGACCCAGTACTTC
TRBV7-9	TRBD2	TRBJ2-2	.	CASSPRGGGDTGELFF	TGTGCCAGCAGCCCTAGGGGCGGGGGTGACACCGGGGAGCTGTTTTTT
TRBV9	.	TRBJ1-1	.	CASSVGGHTEAFF	TGTGCCAGCAGCGTAGGAGGGCACACTGAAGCTTTCTTT
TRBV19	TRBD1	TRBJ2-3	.	CASSISPTGGVSDTQYF	TGTGCCAGTAGTATCAGCCCGACAGGGGGCGTTTCGGATACGCAGTATTTT
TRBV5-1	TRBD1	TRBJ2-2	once	CASSLGTGGKAGELFF	TGCGCCAGCAGCTTGGGGACAGGGGGCAAGGCCGGGGAGCTGTTTTTT
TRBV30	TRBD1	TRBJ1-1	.	CAWTQGVTEAFF	TGTGCCTGGACTCAGGGGGTAACTGAAGCTTTCTTT
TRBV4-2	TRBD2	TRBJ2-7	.	CASSQAGGSSYEQYF	TGTGCCAGCAGCCAAGCGGGAGGATCTTCCTACGAGCAGTACTTC
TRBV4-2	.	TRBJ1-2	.	CASSQERTALYGYTF	TGTGCCAGCAGCCAAGAAAGGACAGCACTCTATGGCTACACCTTC
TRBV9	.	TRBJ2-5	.	CASSPRDYQETQYF	TGTGCCAGCAGCCCCAGGGACTACCAAGAGACCCAGTACTTC
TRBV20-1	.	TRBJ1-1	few	CSARSGTEAFF	TGCAGTGCTAGATCAGGGACTGAAGCTTTCTTT
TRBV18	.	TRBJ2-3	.	CASSPRVVAGSSTDTQYF	TGTGCCAGCTCACCACGAGTAGTGGCGGGGTCTAGCACAGATACGCAGTATTTT
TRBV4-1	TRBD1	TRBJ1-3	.	CASSHPGQGGNTIYF	TGCGCCAGCAGCCACCCCGGACAGGGCGGAAACACCATATATTTT
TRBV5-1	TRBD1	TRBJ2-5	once	CASSFGTALGETQYF	TGCGCCAGCAGCTTTGGGACAGCTCTGGGAGAGACCCAGTACTTC
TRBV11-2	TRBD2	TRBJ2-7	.	CASSPATLAGAYEQYF	TGTGCCAGCAGCCCAGCTACCCTAGCGGGAGCCTACGAGCAGTACTTC
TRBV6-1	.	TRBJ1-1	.	CASRDSGSQFEAFF	TGTGCCAGCAGAGATTCCGGGAGCCAATTCGAAGCTTTCTTT
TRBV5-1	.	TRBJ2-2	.	CASSLTFNTGELFF	TGCGCCAGCAGCCTAACCTTCAACACCGGGGAGCTGTTTTTT
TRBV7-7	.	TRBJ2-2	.	CASSPNPNFHTGELFF	TGTGCCAGCAGCCCAAACCCGAACTTTCACACCGGGGAGCTGTTTTTT
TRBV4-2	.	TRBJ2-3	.	CASSQEGVGLTDTQYF	TGTGCCAGCAGCCAAGAGGGCGTTGGCCTCACAGATACGCAGTATTTT
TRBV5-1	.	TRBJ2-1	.	CASSPSSASGNEQFF	TGCGCCAGCAGCCCAAGTTCCGCTTCGGGCAATGAGCAGTTCTTC
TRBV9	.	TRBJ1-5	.	CASTSTGFNQPQHF	TGTGCCAGCACCTCAACGGGGTTCAATCAGCCCCAGCATTTT
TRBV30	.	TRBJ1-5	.	CAWSVQGYQPQHF	TGTGCCTGGAGTGTACAGGGTTATCAGCCCCAGCATTTT
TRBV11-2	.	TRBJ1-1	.	CASSLVGGSRLRNTEAFF	TGTGCCAGCAGCTTAGTAGGAGGGTCGAGGCTCAGGAACACTGAAGCTTTCTTT
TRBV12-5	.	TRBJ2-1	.	CASGLNLVLDNEQFF	TGTGCTAGTGGTTTGAATCTAGTATTAGACAATGAGCAGTTCTTC
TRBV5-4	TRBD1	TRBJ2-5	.	CASSLGQGEKTQYF	TGTGCCAGCAGCTTAGGACAGGGTGAGAAGACCCAGTACTTC
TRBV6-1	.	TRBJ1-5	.	CASRVAWDQPQHF	TGTGCCAGCAGGGTAGCTTGGGATCAGCCCCAGCATTTT
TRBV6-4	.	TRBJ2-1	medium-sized	CASSDSRISCYNEQFF	TGTGCCAGCAGTGACTCGCGAATCTCATGCTACAATGAGCAGTTCTTC
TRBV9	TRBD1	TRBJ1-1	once	CASSKTGEDTEAFF	TGTGCCAGCAGCAAAACAGGGGAAGACACTGAAGCTTTCTTT
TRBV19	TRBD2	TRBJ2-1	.	CASSTSGREQFF	TGTGCCAGTAGTACTAGCGGACGGGAGCAGTTCTTC